Listed below are T cell receptor beta chains from one sample, sequenced in a study of cytomegalovirus exposure and HLA in healthy donors. Sequencing used immunoSEQ multiplex PCR; TCRdb keeps in-frame clones, though not all of them. The sample shows about 360,000 clones, 86% of them seen only once. Material: PBMCs. These receptors were obtained from a woman under 30 in good health and CMV-seronegative. CDR3s include the opening cysteine and the closing phenylalanine or tryptophan. A D gene is named only where the DNA matches it firmly. Expanded clones get a size class; other rows say once, few or many, or leave the size out.

v_call,j_call,d_call,clone_size,cdr3_nt,cdr3_aa
TRBV6-1,TRBJ2-7,TRBD1,once,TGTGCCAGCAGTTTAATAGGGGGCTTCTCCTACGAGCAGTACTTC,CASSLIGGFSYEQYF
TRBV18,TRBJ2-1,TRBD2,-,TGTGCCAGCTCACCAGTAATTGCGACTAGCGGGGAAACATGGTCATTTGAGCAGTTCTTC,CASSPVIATSGETWSFEQFF
TRBV6-5,TRBJ1-5,TRBD1,-,TGTGCCAGCAGTCCCGACAGGGGGCCAAATCAGCCCCAGCATTTT,CASSPDRGPNQPQHF
TRBV4-1,TRBJ1-5,TRBD1,-,TGCGCCAGCAGCCAAGATGGGACAGGGAAGAATCAGCCCCAGCATTTT,CASSQDGTGKNQPQHF
TRBV15,TRBJ2-1,-,-,TGTGCCACCAGCAGTAGAAACAGGGACCCCTACAATGAGCAGTTCTTC,CATSSRNRDPYNEQFF
TRBV7-9,TRBJ1-1,-,-,TGTGCCAGCACTCTGGACGGGATGAACACTGAAGCTTTCTTT,CASTLDGMNTEAFF
TRBV4-1,TRBJ1-1,TRBD1,-,TGCGCCAGCAGCTCTAATACAGGGGGCCTGAACACTGAAGCTTTCTTT,CASSSNTGGLNTEAFF
TRBV5-1,TRBJ2-1,TRBD1,-,TGCGCCAGCAGGACAGGGTACAATGAGCAGTTCTTC,CASRTGYNEQFF
TRBV6-5,TRBJ1-2,TRBD1,few,TGTGCCAGCAGCTTGGACAGGGCGGACTATGGCTACACCTTC,CASSLDRADYGYTF
TRBV5-1,TRBJ2-5,-,-,TGCGCCAGCAGCCTCCCTCAGGGGACGGAGACCCAGTACTTC,CASSLPQGTETQYF
TRBV27,TRBJ2-7,TRBD2,-,TGTGCCAGCAACCCGGGGGGAGGGCCCAACTACGAGCAGTACTTC,CASNPGGGPNYEQYF
TRBV1,TRBJ2-7,-,-,TGCACCAGCAGCCAAGATTTTCTAGCGGGAGACATCTACGAGCAGTACTTC,CTSSQDFLAGDIYEQYF
TRBV14,TRBJ2-7,-,-,TGTGCCAGCAGCCTAGGAGGACCGCCGTTTTTCGGCGAGCAGTACTTC,CASSLGGPPFFGEQYF
TRBV6-5,TRBJ2-4,-,-,TGTGCCAGCAGTTTAGCGTGGGAGACGGCCAAAAACATTCAGTACTTC,CASSLAWETAKNIQYF
TRBV27,TRBJ1-2,-,-,TGTGCCAGCAGTTTGGGGGCTGAAACCCTTGGCTACACCTTC,CASSLGAETLGYTF
TRBV18,TRBJ2-1,-,-,TGTGCCAGCTCCCCAGCGACTAGAAGGTTGTTCTTC,CASSPATRRLFF
TRBV27,TRBJ1-3,-,-,TGTGCCAGCAGCTTGTACTTCGGCTCTGGAAACACCATATATTTT,CASSLYFGSGNTIYF
TRBV29-1,TRBJ2-1,-,-,TGCAGCGTTGAATCACGCCAGGGGTTGGGTGAGCAGTTCTTC,CSVESRQGLGEQFF
TRBV15,TRBJ2-1,-,-,TGTGCCACCAGCAGCGGGAAAGGGACTGTTCTGTTCTTC,CATSSGKGTVLFF
TRBV6-1,TRBJ1-1,-,-,TGTGCCAGCAGCCTGAGACGGAGCACTGAAGCTTTCTTT,CASSLRRSTEAFF
TRBV29-1,TRBJ1-2,TRBD1,-,TGCAGCGTTGACGGGACAGGGGGCGCCGACTATGGCTACACCTTC,CSVDGTGGADYGYTF
TRBV6-5,TRBJ1-2,TRBD1,-,TGTGCCAGCACCCAAGACAGGGGGCGTAACTATGGCTACACCTTC,CASTQDRGRNYGYTF
TRBV7-3,TRBJ2-1,TRBD2,-,TGTGCCAGCAGCCGCCCGGGCGGGAGTTTCAATGAGCAGTTCTTC,CASSRPGGSFNEQFF
TRBV5-1,TRBJ2-1,TRBD1,-,TGCGCCAGCAGCTTAGGGCAGAGGACAGGGCAGTTCTTC,CASSLGQRTGQFF
TRBV30,TRBJ1-2,TRBD1,-,TGTGCCTGCCTGGGCAGGGGGAACTATGGCTACACCTTC,CACLGRGNYGYTF
TRBV2,TRBJ1-1,-,once,TGTGCCAGCAAGAGGGTTGGGGACACTGAAGCTTTCTTT,CASKRVGDTEAFF
TRBV4-2,TRBJ2-7,TRBD1,-,TGTGCCAGCAGCCGAGTGGGGACAGGGCCCTACGAGCAGTACTTC,CASSRVGTGPYEQYF
TRBV27,TRBJ1-6,TRBD1,-,TGTGCCAGCAGTTCGGGACAGGGAAATTCACCCCTCCACTTT,CASSSGQGNSPLHF
TRBV4-1,TRBJ2-1,TRBD2,-,TGCGCCAGCAGCCAAGGACGGGAGGGCCCCTATGAGCAGTTCTTC,CASSQGREGPYEQFF
TRBV4-1,TRBJ2-7,-,-,TGCGCCAGCCAGGTCGCGCCCCTATCCTACGAGCAGTACTTC,CASQVAPLSYEQYF
TRBV5-1,TRBJ2-1,TRBD1,-,TGCGCCAGCAGCTTGGGTCAGGGGGCGAAGGATGAGCAGTTCTTC,CASSLGQGAKDEQFF
TRBV5-6,TRBJ1-5,-,-,TGTGCCAGCAGCGGAGGGGAATACAATCAGCCCCAGCATTTT,CASSGGEYNQPQHF
TRBV5-1,TRBJ2-1,TRBD2,-,TGCGCCAGCAGCTTGGCCAGAGCGGGGGGGCCCTATGAGCAGTTCTTC,CASSLARAGGPYEQFF
TRBV28,TRBJ2-5,-,-,TGTGCCAGCAGTTTATACGGGGAGACCCAGTACTTC,CASSLYGETQYF
TRBV2,TRBJ1-2,TRBD1,once,TGTGCCAGCAGAGAAGACAGGGCCACGTCTGGGGGCTACACCTTC,CASREDRATSGGYTF
TRBV5-1,TRBJ2-2,TRBD2,-,TGCGCCAGCCACCCGGGGACTACCTCCACCGGGGAGCTGTTTTTT,CASHPGTTSTGELFF
TRBV9,TRBJ2-7,TRBD2,-,TGTGCCAGCAGCGCAACCGGGACTAGCGTGGATGAGCAGTACTTC,CASSATGTSVDEQYF
TRBV5-8,TRBJ1-6,-,once,TGTGCCAGCAGCTTAGGGACTTCGAGGGTCTCCTATAATTCACCCCTCCACTTT,CASSLGTSRVSYNSPLHF
TRBV19,TRBJ2-7,-,-,TGTGCCAGTAGTATAAGTCTGGGCCTAGGGGCCTACGAGCAGTACTTC,CASSISLGLGAYEQYF
TRBV29-1,TRBJ1-1,TRBD1,-,TGCAGCGTGACAGGGTACACTGAAGCTTTCTTT,CSVTGYTEAFF
TRBV10-2,TRBJ1-4,-,-,TGCGCCAGCAGTGATTATTGGGACTCAGATAATGAAAAACTGTTTTTT,CASSDYWDSDNEKLFF
TRBV2,TRBJ2-7,TRBD1,-,TGTGCCAGCAGACCGGGACAGGCAGCCTACGAGCAGTACTTC,CASRPGQAAYEQYF
TRBV28,TRBJ1-5,TRBD1,-,TGTGCCAGCAGTTTCACCCGGGACAGGGGGCGCCTAGGTCAGCCCCAGCATTTT,CASSFTRDRGRLGQPQHF
TRBV27,TRBJ1-2,-,-,TGTGCCAGCAGCCCGATCGGACAGAATAACTATGGCTACACCTTC,CASSPIGQNNYGYTF
TRBV25-1,TRBJ2-7,TRBD1,-,TGTGCCAGCAGTGAATTAAGACAGGGAGCCTACGAGCAGTACTTC,CASSELRQGAYEQYF
TRBV15,TRBJ2-2,-,-,TGTGCCACCAGCAGAGATCCCTACACCGGGGAGCTGTTTTTT,CATSRDPYTGELFF
TRBV5-4,TRBJ2-2,-,-,TGTGCCAGCAGCCCATCGGGAGTTGCGGGAACCGGGGAGCTGTTTTTT,CASSPSGVAGTGELFF
TRBV27,TRBJ1-2,-,-,TGTGCCAGCAGACCCCCTTGGGTGGAGGCTAACTATGGCTACACCTTC,CASRPPWVEANYGYTF
TRBV7-3,TRBJ1-1,-,-,TGTGCCAGCAGCCCTAGCCGGGACACGAACACTGAAGCTTTCTTT,CASSPSRDTNTEAFF
TRBV4-1,TRBJ1-2,-,-,TGCGCCAGCAGCCAGCTCGACAGGTGGGGGAGTAACTATGGCTACACCTTC,CASSQLDRWGSNYGYTF
TRBV27,TRBJ2-1,TRBD1,-,TGTGCCAGCAGTTCCTCTAGGGCAGGGGGCTTAAATGAGCAGTTCTTC,CASSSSRAGGLNEQFF
TRBV4-2,TRBJ2-1,TRBD1,-,TGTGCCAGCAGCCAAACCTCCGGGACAGGGAGGAATGAGCAGTTCTTC,CASSQTSGTGRNEQFF
TRBV29-1,TRBJ2-5,-,-,TGCAGCGTTGAATTCTCGACTAGGCGACAAGAGACCCAGTACTTC,CSVEFSTRRQETQYF
TRBV7-9,TRBJ1-1,TRBD1,-,TGTGCCAGCAGCTTGGGGGACAGGATAAACACTGAAGCTTTCTTT,CASSLGDRINTEAFF
TRBV6-4,TRBJ1-5,-,-,TGTGCCAGCAGTTTCGAGGGCGGTCAGCCCCAGCATTTT,CASSFEGGQPQHF
TRBV27,TRBJ2-7,-,-,TGTGCCAGCAGTTTATCGGGGAGTTACGAGCAGTACTTC,CASSLSGSYEQYF
TRBV5-1,TRBJ2-5,-,-,TGCGCCAGCAGCCAACTAGGTCAACAAGAGACCCAGTACTTC,CASSQLGQQETQYF